This TCR beta chain was observed in a study of cytomegalovirus exposure and HLA in healthy donors. Regarding the study as a whole: Most CMV-associated TCR beta chains appeared HLA-restricted in a later analysis.

A multiplex PCR was run with 60 Vbeta primers and 13 Jbeta primers. Clones were sequenced by immunoSEQ multiplex PCR, and TCRdb holds only the in-frame ones, with some missing. The sample records over 55,000 clones, 70% to 85% being singletons. This clone occurred once. Its antigen remains unknown. The CDR3 runs to 19 residues. Per germline, CDR1 SGHNT and CDR2 YYREEE (reference sequence). V trimming: 4 bases; J trimming: 6 bases; junction bases outside the gene matches: 19. Every donor was a healthy person donating bone marrow. This TCR derives from a man aged 35 to 55 in good health and CMV-seronegative. This chain links TRBV5-4 with TRBJ2-1, with 10 positions matching TRBD2. The sequenced material came from PBMCs. This chain's CDR3 is CASSPPRASGGRGGNEQFF. CDR3 DNA: TGTGCCAGCAGCCCCCCGAGGGCTAGCGGGGGCCGGGGGGGCAATGAGCAGTTCTTC.